This T cell receptor beta chain came from a study of CD8+CD57+ T cells in acquired aplastic anemia. Study conclusions and caveats: Between patients and controls, CD8+ Simpson's diversity did not vary significantly. Patients shared around 30 CD8+ CDR3 sequences with controls.

Unmatched junction bases numbered 5, after V lost 3 bases and J lost 5 bases. The germline CDR1 and CDR2 sequences are SQVTM and ANQGSEA. This CDR3 is built from 13 residues. A word on this clonotype: Its antigen is still unknown.

TCR beta VDJ and CDR3 profiling used genomic DNA as template. TCRdb passed the reads through MiXCR, listing each CDR3 protein once. This sample carries around 79,000 distinct CDR3 sequences, 60% to 75% of them seen once, and the ten largest clones take 65% to 85%. Patients who underwent sequencing had shown CD8+CD57+ cell expansion by flow cytometry. Diagnosis of severe acquired aplastic anemia applied to all patients. At blood sampling, none of the patients had yet received therapy. This chain connects TRBV29-1 to TRBJ1-1; TRBD1 aligns across 8 bases. This sequence originates from a human donor with aplastic anemia. The sequenced sample consisted of sorted CD4+, CD8+, or CD8+CD57+ T cells (not recorded which) from PBMCs. The CDR3 loop is CSVETGVGTEAFF. The CDR3, as DNA: TGCAGCGTTGAGACAGGGGTCGGAACTGAAGCTTTCTTT.